These 10 T cell receptor beta chains came from one sample sequenced in a study of T-cell memory formation after mild COVID-19. TCRdb fed the 5' RACE reads into MiXCR, producing one record per CDR3 protein. In the table there are roughly 410,000 distinct CDR3 sequences, approximately 24% of which are singletons. Input material: PBMCs or a T cell subset sorted from them (not recorded which). The receptor source for this set is an adult woman who had mild COVID-19 (a few samples of this study predate the infection). Cell type and time point are not known.

This chain links TRBV6-6 with TRBJ1-4; D gene unclear. V shed 0 bases and J shed 4 bases, with 9 bases lying between them. Germline V gene lookup returns CDR1 MNHNY and CDR2 SVGAGI (reference sequence). The CDR3 covers 15 residues. For the CDR3, the DNA is TGTGCCAGCAGTTACTCTTGGGAGAATAATGAAAAACTGTTTTTT. Translated: CASSYSWENNEKLFF.

The chain carries TRBV5-5 and TRBJ2-7; possibly TRBD2 for D (5 bases). The CDR3 sequence is 15 residues long. Germline V gene lookup returns CDR1 SGHKS and CDR2 YYEKEE (reference sequence). Trimming pared 3 bases from V and 2 bases from J, leaving 15 bases between. The CDR3 DNA reads as TGTGCCAGCAGCTGGACCGTGAGGGCGACCTACGAGCAGTACTTC. It yields the protein CASSWTVRATYEQYF.

This clonotype showed up many times. The V and J genes are TRBV29-1 and TRBJ2-2; D not resolved. Trimming took off 7 bases at V and 6 bases at J, with 18 bases between the two ends. The CDR3 runs 14 residues. In germline, CDR1 is SQVTM, CDR2 ANQGSEA. CDR3 amino acids: CSAPLVGMAGELFF. The CDR3 DNA follows: TGCAGCGCCCCTTTAGTGGGAATGGCCGGGGAGCTGTTTTTT.

This clonotype was detected only a few times. The chain links TRBV27 to TRBJ2-5; D gene uncertain. Trimming removed 3 bases from V and 5 bases from J, with 10 bases in between. CDR3 length: 13 amino acids. In germline, CDR1 is MNHEY, CDR2 SMNVEV (reference sequence). DNA of the CDR3: TGTGCCAGCAGTTTCTCCCCTCAGGAGACCCAGTACTTC. It is translated as CASSFSPQETQYF.

The V and J genes are TRBV6-6 and TRBJ1-3, with TRBD1 identical over 10 bases. There are 15 residues in the CDR3. V dropped 2 bases and J dropped 6; count of bases not matched to a gene: 4. The germline V gene encodes CDR1 MNHNY and CDR2 SVGAGI (reference sequence). CDR3: CASSYRDRGANTIYF. The CDR3 region has the DNA TGTGCCAGCAGTTACAGGGACAGGGGAGCAAACACCATATATTTT.

The chain employs TRBV20-1 and TRBJ2-5; weak D call: TRBD2 (6 bases). V was cut by 6 bases and J by 5 bases, with 16 bases left in between. Germline V gene sequence: CDR1 DFQATT, CDR2 SNEGSKA (reference sequence). The CDR3 contains 13 residues. CDR3 sequence reads: CSAGAGFGETQYF. The CDR3 region has the DNA TGCAGTGCCGGGGCGGGATTCGGGGAGACCCAGTACTTC.

The V and J genes are TRBV6-1 and TRBJ1-5; no clear D. Germline V gene lookup returns CDR1 MNHNS and CDR2 SASEGT. V lost 3 bases and J 6 bases, leaving 9 bases between the germline ends. This CDR3 is built from 13 residues. CDR3 coding DNA: TGTGCCAGCAGTGACGGGATTCCTCAGCCCCAGCATTTT. This gives the protein CASSDGIPQPQHF.

This clonotype turned up a few times. The CDR3 is CASERGGQDEQFF. CDR3 coding DNA: TGCGCCAGCGAGCGGGGGGGCCAGGATGAGCAGTTCTTC. The rearrangement uses TRBV5-1 and TRBJ2-1; 10 nucleotides align to TRBD2. J was trimmed by 8 bases and V by 7 bases; bases with no gene match: 6. CDR1 SGHRS and CDR2 YFSETQ come from the germline V gene. The CDR3 spans 13 residues.

V gene TRBV5-5 combines with J gene TRBJ2-2; tentatively, D is TRBD1 (5 bases). The CDR3 is 15 amino acids. Trimming cost V 0 bases and J 1 base, with 7 bases left between them. CDR1 SGHKS and CDR2 YYEKEE come from the germline V gene (reference sequence). CDR3 region: CASSLGQMNTGELFF. CDR3 nucleotides: TGTGCCAGCAGCTTGGGACAGATGAACACCGGGGAGCTGTTTTTT.

This clonotype has just a few counts. The chain links TRBV3-1 to TRBJ1-1, with no clear D. Trimming removed 6 bases from V and 6 bases from J, with 14 bases in between. CDR1 is LGHDT and CDR2 is YNNKEL in the germline V gene (reference sequence). The CDR3 has 13 residues. This chain's CDR3 is CASSNLDGAEAFF. The CDR3 DNA follows: TGTGCCAGCAGTAACCTGGACGGGGCTGAAGCTTTCTTT.